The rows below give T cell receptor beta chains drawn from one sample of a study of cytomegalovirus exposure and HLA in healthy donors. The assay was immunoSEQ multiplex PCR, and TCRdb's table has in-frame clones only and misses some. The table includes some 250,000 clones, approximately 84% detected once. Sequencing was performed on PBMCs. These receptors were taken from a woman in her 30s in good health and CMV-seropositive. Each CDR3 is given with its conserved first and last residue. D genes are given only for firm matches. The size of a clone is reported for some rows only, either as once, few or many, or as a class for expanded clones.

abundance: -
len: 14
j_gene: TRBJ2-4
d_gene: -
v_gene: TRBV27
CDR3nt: TGTGCCAGCAGTTCTTGGACAGAGGGTAACATTCAGTACTTC
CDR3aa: CASSSWTEGNIQYF

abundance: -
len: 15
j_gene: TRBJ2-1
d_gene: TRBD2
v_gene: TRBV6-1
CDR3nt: TGTGCCAGCAGTGAAGCGACGGGAGGGAGGAATGAGCAGTTCTTC
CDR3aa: CASSEATGGRNEQFF

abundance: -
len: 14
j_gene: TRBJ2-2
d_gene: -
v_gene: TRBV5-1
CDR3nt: TGCGCCAGCAGCCCAATTCCGGGGGCCGGGGAGCTGTTTTTT
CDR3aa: CASSPIPGAGELFF

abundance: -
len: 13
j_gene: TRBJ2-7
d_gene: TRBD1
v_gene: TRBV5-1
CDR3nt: TGCGCCAGCAGCTCGACAGGGGGCGGCGAGCAGTACTTC
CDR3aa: CASSSTGGGEQYF

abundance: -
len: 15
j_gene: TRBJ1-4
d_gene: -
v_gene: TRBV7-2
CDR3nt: TGTGCCAGCAGCTTAGATGGTGGAGGTCGTGAAAAACTGTTTTTT
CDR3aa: CASSLDGGGREKLFF

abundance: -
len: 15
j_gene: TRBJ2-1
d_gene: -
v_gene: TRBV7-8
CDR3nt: TGTGCCAGCAGCTCTCGGGACGGGACATACAATGAGCAGTTCTTC
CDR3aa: CASSSRDGTYNEQFF

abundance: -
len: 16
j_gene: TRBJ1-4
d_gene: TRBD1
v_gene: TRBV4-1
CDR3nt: TGCGCCAGCAGCCAATCGGGGGACAGGGGAGGTGAAAAACTGTTTTTT
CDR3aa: CASSQSGDRGGEKLFF

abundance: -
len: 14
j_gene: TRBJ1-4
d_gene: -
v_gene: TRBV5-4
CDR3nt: TGTGCCAGCAGCCCGGACAGAGTTAATGAAAAACTGTTTTTT
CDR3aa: CASSPDRVNEKLFF

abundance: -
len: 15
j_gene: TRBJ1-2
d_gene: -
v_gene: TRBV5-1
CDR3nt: TGCGCCAGCAGCCCGCGGCCGGGGGGAACGAATGGCTACACCTTC
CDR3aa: CASSPRPGGTNGYTF

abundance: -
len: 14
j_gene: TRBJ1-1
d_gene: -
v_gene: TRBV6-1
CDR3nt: TGTGCCAGCAGTCTAGGGTTTCGGGATGGGGGGGCTTTCTTT
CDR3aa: CASSLGFRDGGAFF

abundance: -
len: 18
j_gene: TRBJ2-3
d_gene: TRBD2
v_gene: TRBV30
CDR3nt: TGTGCCTGGAGTGGCGTCGGGACTAGCGGGAAGAGCACAGATACGCAGTATTTT
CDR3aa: CAWSGVGTSGKSTDTQYF

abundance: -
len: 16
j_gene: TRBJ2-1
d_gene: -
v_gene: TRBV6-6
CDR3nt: TGTGCCAGCAGTTACTCTGAGGGGGAGAGAGGGAATGAGCAGTTCTTC
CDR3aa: CASSYSEGERGNEQFF

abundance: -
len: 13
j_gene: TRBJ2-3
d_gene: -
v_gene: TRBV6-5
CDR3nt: TGTGCCAGCAGTTACCCGGGCACAGATACGCAGTATTTT
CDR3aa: CASSYPGTDTQYF

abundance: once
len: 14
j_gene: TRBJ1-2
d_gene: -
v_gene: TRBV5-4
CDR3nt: TGTGCCAGCAGCCCGCGGACAGTGACGGATGGCTACACCTTC
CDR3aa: CASSPRTVTDGYTF

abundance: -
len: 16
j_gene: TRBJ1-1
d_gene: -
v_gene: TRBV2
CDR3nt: TGTGCCAGCAGTGAAGGTCGCAGTTCCATGAACACTGAAGCTTTCTTT
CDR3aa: CASSEGRSSMNTEAFF

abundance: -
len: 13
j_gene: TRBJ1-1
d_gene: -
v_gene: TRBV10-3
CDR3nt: TGTGCCATCAGGGCCCAACTGAACACTGAAGCTTTCTTT
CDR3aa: CAIRAQLNTEAFF

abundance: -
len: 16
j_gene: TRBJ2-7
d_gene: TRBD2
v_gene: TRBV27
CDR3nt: TGTGCCAGCAGTACCCCCGGGACTAGCGGGTTACAGGAGCAGTACTTC
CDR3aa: CASSTPGTSGLQEQYF

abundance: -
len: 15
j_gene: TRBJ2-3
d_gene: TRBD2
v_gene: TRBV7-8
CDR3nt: TGTGCCAGCAGCTTTGGGCTAGCGGGAGTTTATACGCAGTATTTT
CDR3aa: CASSFGLAGVYTQYF

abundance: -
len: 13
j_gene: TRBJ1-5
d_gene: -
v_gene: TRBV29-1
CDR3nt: TGCAGCGTTCTTCCCCCGGGGGATCAGCCCCAGCATTTT
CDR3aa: CSVLPPGDQPQHF

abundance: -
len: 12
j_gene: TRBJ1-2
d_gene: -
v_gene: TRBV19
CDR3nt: TGTGCCAGTAGTATGGCGGCGTATGGCTACACCTTC
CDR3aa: CASSMAAYGYTF

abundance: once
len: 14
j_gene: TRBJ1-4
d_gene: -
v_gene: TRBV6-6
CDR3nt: TGTGCCAGCAGTTACTTCGGAGGGACCGAAAAACTGTTTTTT
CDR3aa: CASSYFGGTEKLFF

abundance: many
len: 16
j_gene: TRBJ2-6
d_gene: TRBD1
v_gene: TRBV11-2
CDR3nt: TGTGCCAGCAGCTTAGACAGGGGGCTTGGGGCCAACGTCCTGACTTTC
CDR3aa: CASSLDRGLGANVLTF

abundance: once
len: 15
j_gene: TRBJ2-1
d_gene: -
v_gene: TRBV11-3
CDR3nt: TGTGCCAGCAGCTTGGACGGGAGCTCCTACAATGAGCAGTTCTTC
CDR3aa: CASSLDGSSYNEQFF

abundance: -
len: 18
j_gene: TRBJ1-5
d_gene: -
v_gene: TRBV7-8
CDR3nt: TGTGCCAGCAGTCACAGGCCGGACGCCTCCCGGGGCAATCAGCCCCAGCATTTT
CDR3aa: CASSHRPDASRGNQPQHF

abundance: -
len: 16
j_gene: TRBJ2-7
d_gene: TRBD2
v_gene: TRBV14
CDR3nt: TGTGCCAGCAGCCATGCTACTAGCGGGTTTACCTACGAGCAGTACTTC
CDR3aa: CASSHATSGFTYEQYF

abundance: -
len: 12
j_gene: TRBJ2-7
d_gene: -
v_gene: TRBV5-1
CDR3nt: TGCGCCAGCAGCTTTCAGGGGGGCGAGCAGTACTTC
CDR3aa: CASSFQGGEQYF

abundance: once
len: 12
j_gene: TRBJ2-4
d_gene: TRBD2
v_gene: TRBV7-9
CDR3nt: TGTGCCAGCAGCTTTGGGGGGGACATTCAGTACTTC
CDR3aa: CASSFGGDIQYF

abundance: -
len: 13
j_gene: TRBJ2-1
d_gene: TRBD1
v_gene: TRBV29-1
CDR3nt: TGCAGCGCCGGGGGGACAGGGTACAATGAGCAGTTCTTC
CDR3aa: CSAGGTGYNEQFF

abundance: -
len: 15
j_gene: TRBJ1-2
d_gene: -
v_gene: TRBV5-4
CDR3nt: TGTGCCAGCAGCTCGGACAGACGTACTAACTATGGCTACACCTTC
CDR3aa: CASSSDRRTNYGYTF

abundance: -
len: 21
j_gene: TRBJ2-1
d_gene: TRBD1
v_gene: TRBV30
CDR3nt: TGTGCCTGGAGTGCCCGAATAACGGGACAGGGGGCACTCACTTCCTACAATGAGCAGTTCTTC
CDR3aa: CAWSARITGQGALTSYNEQFF

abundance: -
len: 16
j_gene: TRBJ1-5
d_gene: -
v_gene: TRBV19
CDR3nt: TGTGCCAGTAGTATAGATTACTCCGCGGGCGGTCAGCCCCAGCATTTT
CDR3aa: CASSIDYSAGGQPQHF

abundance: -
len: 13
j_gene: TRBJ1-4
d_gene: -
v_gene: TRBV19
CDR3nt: TGTGCCATCTCGGACAGTCCTAATGAAAAACTGTTTTTT
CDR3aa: CAISDSPNEKLFF

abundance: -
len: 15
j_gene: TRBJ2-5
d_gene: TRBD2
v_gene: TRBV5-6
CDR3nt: TGTGCCAGCAGCTCTATTACTAGCGCCCAAGAGACCCAGTACTTC
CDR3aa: CASSSITSAQETQYF

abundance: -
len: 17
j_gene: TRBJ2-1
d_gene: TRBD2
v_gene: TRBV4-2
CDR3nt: TGTGCCAGCAGCCAGGGGGTGACTAGCGGGAGTCGGGATGAGCAGTTCTTC
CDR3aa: CASSQGVTSGSRDEQFF

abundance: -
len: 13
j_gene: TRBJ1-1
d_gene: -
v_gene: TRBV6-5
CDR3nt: TGTGCCAGCAGTTACGGGTATGGACTTCAAGCTTTCTTT
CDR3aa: CASSYGYGLQAFF

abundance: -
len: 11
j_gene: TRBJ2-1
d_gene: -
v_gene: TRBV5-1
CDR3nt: TGCGCCAGCAGCTTGGTGGAGGAGCAGTTCTTC
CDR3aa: CASSLVEEQFF

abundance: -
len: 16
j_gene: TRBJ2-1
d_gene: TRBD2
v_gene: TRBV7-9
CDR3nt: TGTGCCAGCAGCTGGGTAGCGGGAGTGGGATACAATGAGCAGTTCTTC
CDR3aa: CASSWVAGVGYNEQFF

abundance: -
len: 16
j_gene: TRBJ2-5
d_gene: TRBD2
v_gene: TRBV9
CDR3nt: TGTGCCAGCAGCGTAGGGACTAGCGGGCAACAAGAGACCCAGTACTTC
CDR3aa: CASSVGTSGQQETQYF

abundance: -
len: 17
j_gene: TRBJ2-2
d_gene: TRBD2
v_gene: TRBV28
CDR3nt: TGTGCCAGCAGATCGGGACTAGCGGGGTTGGGCACCGGGGAGCTGTTTTTT
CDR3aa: CASRSGLAGLGTGELFF

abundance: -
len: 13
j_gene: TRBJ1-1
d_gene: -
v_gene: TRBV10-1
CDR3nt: TGCGCCAGCACCCGACAGCAGAACACTGAAGCTTTCTTT
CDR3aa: CASTRQQNTEAFF

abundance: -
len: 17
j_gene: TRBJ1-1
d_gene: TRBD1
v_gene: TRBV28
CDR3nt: TGTGCCAGCAGTCCCTCCGGGACAGGGGGTATGAACACTGAAGCTTTCTTT
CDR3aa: CASSPSGTGGMNTEAFF

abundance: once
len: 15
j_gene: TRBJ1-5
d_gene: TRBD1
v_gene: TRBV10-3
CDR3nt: TGTGCCATCAGTGACCCGACAGGGGGCAATCAGCCCCAGCATTTT
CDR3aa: CAISDPTGGNQPQHF

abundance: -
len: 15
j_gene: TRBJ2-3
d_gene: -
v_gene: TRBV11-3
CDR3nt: TGTGCCAGCAGTGGGGCAGCAACTAGCACAGATACGCAGTATTTT
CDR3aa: CASSGAATSTDTQYF

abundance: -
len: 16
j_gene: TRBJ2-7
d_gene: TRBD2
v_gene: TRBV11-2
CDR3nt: TGTGCCAGCAGCTCCCATCCCGGGACTAGCGATTACGAGCAGTACTTC
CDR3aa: CASSSHPGTSDYEQYF

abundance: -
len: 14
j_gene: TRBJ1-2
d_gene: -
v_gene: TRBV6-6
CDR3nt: TGTGCCAGCAGCGGAGTCTGGTCCAGGAGGAGCTACACCTTC
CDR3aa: CASSGVWSRRSYTF

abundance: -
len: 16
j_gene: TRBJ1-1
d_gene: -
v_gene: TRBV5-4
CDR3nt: TGTGCCAGCAGCTTGGAGTGGTGGGGAGAAAACACTGAAGCTTTCTTT
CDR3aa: CASSLEWWGENTEAFF

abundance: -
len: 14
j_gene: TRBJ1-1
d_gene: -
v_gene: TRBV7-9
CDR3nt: TGTGCCAGCAGCTTACCAGGGTACGGCACTGAAGCTTTCTTT
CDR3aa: CASSLPGYGTEAFF